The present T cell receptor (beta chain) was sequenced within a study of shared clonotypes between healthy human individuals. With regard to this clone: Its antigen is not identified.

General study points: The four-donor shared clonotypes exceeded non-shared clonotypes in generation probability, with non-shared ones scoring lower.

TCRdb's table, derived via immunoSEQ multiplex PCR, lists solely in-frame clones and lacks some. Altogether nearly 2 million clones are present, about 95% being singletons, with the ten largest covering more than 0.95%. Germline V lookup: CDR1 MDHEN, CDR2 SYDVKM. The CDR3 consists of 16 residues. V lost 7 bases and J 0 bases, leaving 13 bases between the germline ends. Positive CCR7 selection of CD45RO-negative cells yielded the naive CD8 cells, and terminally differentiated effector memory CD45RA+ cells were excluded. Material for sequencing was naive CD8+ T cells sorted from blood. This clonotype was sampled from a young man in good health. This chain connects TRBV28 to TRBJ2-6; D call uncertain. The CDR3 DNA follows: TGTGCCAGCACCATCCTGGACCTCTCTGGGGCCAACGTCCTGACTTTC. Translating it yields CASTILDLSGANVLTF.